This entry lists 19 T cell receptor beta chains sequenced from one sample in a study of OX40 agonist ivuxolimab in advanced cancers. The table came from immunoSEQ multiplex PCR; TCRdb's copy has only in-frame clones and leaves some out. The repertoire includes roughly 80,000 clones, approximately 86% of them detected once, and approximately 2% sits in the top ten. The sample consisted of CD4+ or CD8+ T cells sorted from blood, taken in a trial of the OX40 agonist ivuxolimab. The receptors originated from an adult with an advanced solid tumor such as melanoma, head and neck, liver or kidney cancer.

This sequence joins TRBV6-5 and TRBJ2-7, with D unclear. The germline gives CDR1 MNHEY, CDR2 SVGAGI. The CDR3 runs 14 residues. The V and J ends lost 2 bases and 3 bases respectively, with 11 bases between them. Here the CDR3 reads CASSYRSFGYEQYF. The CDR3 DNA reads TGTGCCAGCAGTTACCGTAGCTTTGGCTACGAGCAGTACTTC.

This clone was detected once. V gene TRBV7-8 combines with J gene TRBJ1-6, with D uncertain. This CDR3 has 15 amino acids. V lost 0 bases to trimming and J lost 7 bases, with 10 bases between them. The germline gives CDR1 SGHVS, CDR2 FQNEAQ. In DNA form, the CDR3 reads TGTGCCAGCAGCTTAGCGCGGGCAGCCAATTCACCCCTCCACTTT. It encodes CASSLARAANSPLHF.

The chain links TRBV28 to TRBJ2-2; 13 positions agree with TRBD2. The CDR3 has 19 amino acids. Trimming cost V 5 bases and J 5 bases; bases outside gene matches: 14. Germline lookup yields CDR1 MDHEN and CDR2 SYDVKM. CDR3 residues: CASSGSGLAGIVGTGELFF. The CDR3, as DNA: TGTGCCAGCAGTGGCTCGGGACTAGCGGGAATCGTGGGTACCGGGGAGCTGTTTTTT.

The chain recombines TRBV6-6 with TRBJ1-1; D may be TRBD1 (5 bases). Germline V gene sequence: CDR1 MNHNY, CDR2 SVGAGI (reference sequence). Deletions cut 3 bases from V and 4 bases from J, with 18 bases between. The CDR3 totals 16 residues. This CDR3 reads CASSYWAKTDRTEAFF. CDR3 nucleotide sequence: TGTGCCAGCAGTTATTGGGCCAAGACAGATCGCACTGAAGCTTTCTTT.

The chain couples TRBV11-3 to TRBJ1-1; D unclear. The CDR3 sequence is 11 residues long. The V gene lost 5 bases and the J gene lost 1 base, with 2 bases spanning the gap. Germline CDR1 SGHNT, CDR2 YENEEA. Here the CDR3 reads CASSKNTEAFF. The CDR3 DNA follows: TGTGCCAGCAGCAAGAACACTGAAGCTTTCTTT.

The genes are TRBV19 and TRBJ1-2; D uncertain. Germline loops: CDR1 LNHDA, CDR2 SQIVND (reference sequence). Trimming pared 6 bases from V and 1 base from J, leaving 12 bases between. CDR3 length equals 14 residues. The CDR3 nucleotides are TGTGCCAGTAGCCCCTCGGGCCTTAACTATGGCTACACCTTC. This codes for CASSPSGLNYGYTF.

The rearrangement uses TRBV6-5 and TRBJ1-2; D unclear. With 6 bases removed from V and 7 bases from J, the gap between germline ends came to 15 bases. Germline values: CDR1 MNHEY, CDR2 SVGAGI. CDR3 length: 13 amino acids. DNA of the CDR3: TGTGCCAGCAGACCCGACGGGTCTCTTGGCTACACCTTC. Translating gives CASRPDGSLGYTF.

Regarding this clone: In the same sample, other DNA sequences code for this CDR3. The V call is TRBV19, the J call TRBJ1-1, with a possible D match to TRBD1 (5 bases). V lost 4 bases and J lost 1, with 13 bases in between. Germline V CDR1 and CDR2: LNHDA, SQIVND (reference sequence). The length of the CDR3 is 15 residues. CDR3 bases: TGTGCCAGTAGTAGACAGACGGGGCCGAACACTGAAGCTTTCTTT. Translated: CASSRQTGPNTEAFF.

This sequence joins TRBV4-3 and TRBJ1-1, with D hard to call. The ends were cut back, 4 bases at V and 3 bases at J, with 12 bases in the middle. Germline assignment: CDR1 LGHNA and CDR2 YSLEER. The CDR3 spans 14 residues. The CDR3 spells CASSPLGTDTEAFF. DNA for the CDR3: TGCGCCAGCAGCCCATTAGGTACGGACACTGAAGCTTTCTTT.

The chain has TRBV11-2 and TRBJ2-7, with a possible D match to TRBD2 (5 bases). V shed 6 bases and J shed 1 base, with 7 bases lying between them. CDR1 SGHAT and CDR2 FQNNGV come from the germline V gene. The CDR3 totals 12 residues. CDR3 residues: CASSRGSYEQYF. The CDR3, as DNA: TGTGCCAGCAGTCGGGGATCCTACGAGCAGTACTTC.

V gene TRBV11-1 combines with J gene TRBJ2-1; 8 positions match TRBD2. The CDR3 is 15 residues long. J gave up 6 bases and V 0 bases, and 4 bases lay outside the gene matches. In germline, CDR1 is SGHAT, CDR2 FQDESV (reference sequence). The CDR3 loop reads CASSLASGEVNEQFF. The CDR3 DNA sequence: TGTGCCAGCAGCTTAGCTAGCGGGGAGGTCAATGAGCAGTTCTTC.

This clone was detected once. Written as DNA, the CDR3 is TGTGCCAGCAGTGAAATTTGGTGGGGAGAGCAGTACTTC. Amino acid sequence: CASSEIWWGEQYF. V usage is TRBV6-5 and J usage is TRBJ2-7; D is undetermined. V lost 5 bases, J lost 7 bases, and 15 bases lay in between. There are 13 residues in the CDR3. Germline-derived CDR1 and CDR2 are MNHEY and SVGAGI.

The gene calls are TRBV6-5 and TRBJ2-5, with D maybe TRBD1 (6 bases). Germline V gene sequence: CDR1 MNHEY, CDR2 SVGAGI. The CDR3 spans 14 residues. Trimming left V 2 bases short and J 0 bases short, with 7 bases between. The CDR3 protein is CASSYQGNQETQYF. The CDR3 bases are TGTGCCAGCAGTTACCAGGGGAACCAAGAGACCCAGTACTTC.

A few counts support this clone. The chain couples TRBV6-1 to TRBJ1-3, with D hard to call. Looked up from germline, CDR1 is MNHNS and CDR2 is SASEGT. Trimming took off 4 bases at V and 2 bases at J, with 9 bases between the two ends. The CDR3 extends over 14 amino acids. The chain's CDR3 is CASSGAIAGNTIYF. The CDR3 region has the DNA TGTGCCAGCAGTGGTGCGATCGCTGGAAACACCATATATTTT.

This clone has only a few counts. V usage is TRBV5-1 and J usage is TRBJ1-1, with D unresolved. Trimming took off 0 bases at V and 7 bases at J, with 10 bases between the two ends. The germline gives CDR1 SGHRS, CDR2 YFSETQ. The CDR3 loop spans 13 amino acids. The CDR3 DNA follows: TGCGCCAGCAGCTTGGGACTAACACTTGAAGCTTTCTTT. It codes for CASSLGLTLEAFF. The entire variable domain, with the rest obtained from reference TRBV5-1 and TRBJ1-1, is as follows: KAGVTQTPRYLIKTRGQQVTLSCSPISGHRSVSWYQQTPGQGLQFLFEYFSETQRNKGNFPGRFSGRQFSNSRSEMNVSTLELGDSALYLCASSLGLTLEAFFGQGTRLTVV.

The J gene is TRBJ1-1, the V gene TRBV9, with 8 bases aligning to TRBD1. After removal of 2 bases from V and 1 base from J, the junction contained 10 bases not matched to a gene. This CDR3 is 17 amino acids long. Germline values: CDR1 SGDLS, CDR2 YYNGEE. CDR3 in amino acids: CASSVAPGQGPNTEAFF. For the CDR3, the DNA is TGTGCCAGCAGCGTCGCACCCGGACAGGGCCCGAACACTGAAGCTTTCTTT. The whole variable domain, filled in from reference TRBV9 and TRBJ1-1, reads DSGVTQTPKHLITATGQRVTLRCSPRSGDLSVYWYQQSLDQGLQFLIQYYNGEERAKGNILERFSAQQFPDLHSELNLSSLELGDSALYFCASSVAPGQGPNTEAFFGQGTRLTVV.

The chain carries TRBV18 and TRBJ2-4, with D possibly being TRBD1 (6 bases). Trimming shortened V by 3 bases and J by 15 bases, and 18 bases separated the two germline ends. Germline CDR1 and CDR2: KGHSH and LQKENI. The CDR3 extends over 13 amino acids. The CDR3 nucleotides read TGTGCCAGCTCACCCGGGACACCCGACACACGGTACTTC. Encoded protein: CASSPGTPDTRYF.

This chain links TRBV9 with TRBJ2-5, with D maybe TRBD1 (5 bases). Germline V gives CDR1 SGDLS, CDR2 YYNGEE. V was cut by 1 base and J by 1 base, with 8 bases left in between. The CDR3 covers 14 residues. In DNA form, the CDR3 reads TGTGCCAGCAGCGTAAGGGGCCTCCAAGAGACCCAGTACTTC. Translation gives CASSVRGLQETQYF. The whole variable domain, filled in from reference TRBV9 and TRBJ2-5, reads DSGVTQTPKHLITATGQRVTLRCSPRSGDLSVYWYQQSLDQGLQFLIQYYNGEERAKGNILERFSAQQFPDLHSELNLSSLELGDSALYFCASSVRGLQETQYFGPGTRLLVL.

The genes are TRBV7-2 and TRBJ1-6; the D gene is possibly TRBD1 (5 bases). V lost 5 bases and J lost 7, with 12 bases in between. This CDR3 region has 14 residues. Germline V lookup: CDR1 SGHTA, CDR2 FQGNSA. CDR3 in amino acids: CASSPGRTNSPLHF. The CDR3, as DNA: TGTGCCAGCAGCCCGGGACGGACAAATTCACCCCTCCACTTT. Using reference TRBV7-2 and TRBJ1-6 for the parts outside the CDR3, the full variable domain is GAGVSQSPSNKVTEKGKDVELRCDPISGHTALYWYRQSLGQGLEFLIYFQGNSAPDKSGLPSDRFSAERTGGSVSTLTIQRTQQEDSAVYLCASSPGRTNSPLHFGNGTRLTVT.